The source of this T cell receptor (beta chain) is a study of blood T cells in healthy people across ages. Study-wide points: Compared with aged donors, long-lived donors showed fewer expanded clones, suggesting selection.

Using a J-beta primer mix together with a sample-barcoded 5' primer, a second PCR was run for about 7 to 12 cycles. TCRdb re-derived calls from the 5' RACE reads in MiXCR, one entry per CDR3 protein. Counted here are some 1.4 million distinct CDR3 sequences, about 40% occurring once; the ten biggest clones make up approximately 7.9%. After removal of 6 bases from V and 1 base from J, the junction contained 3 bases not matched to a gene. CDR1 and CDR2 (germline): SGHNT, YYREEE (reference sequence). This CDR3 spans 13 amino acids. There are a few counts of this clonotype. The antigen is not known. Donors were healthy Caucasian individuals from Russia aged about 6 to 95.

This TCR came from a woman aged 18 to 35 in good health. The J gene is TRBJ1-2, the V gene TRBV5-4, with TRBD1 matching 7 bases. Material: blood. The CDR3 protein is CASKGQNNYGYTF. CDR3 sequence (DNA): TGTGCCAGCAAGGGACAGAATAACTATGGCTACACCTTC.